Given below is one T cell receptor (beta chain) in context. Original methodology: Reference gene primer amplification gave estimated nucleated cell counts. Data came from immunoSEQ multiplex PCR; TCRdb stores just in-frame clones and leaves some out. For V, J and clone size, that table is used; D and trimming come from the DNA. This sample has some 180,000 clones; approximately 80% occur once, and the top ten carry around 6.7%. CDR1 is MNHEY, CDR2 SMNVEV, per germline (reference sequence). The V and J ends lost 5 bases and 4 bases, in that order; junction bases with no gene match: 7. The CDR3 has 14 residues. This sample was included in a study of blood T cell repertoires in COVID-19. Whole-study context: Material from acute and convalescent COVID-19 was sourced from the United States, Italy and Spain.

This TCR was sampled from a woman between 40 and 50 years old with COVID-19, enrolled during active disease. The chain has TRBV27 and TRBJ1-1; the match to TRBD1 covers 7 bases. The source material was peripheral blood. In DNA, the CDR3 is TGTGCCAGCAGTCTACGACAGGGATTCACTGAAGCTTTCTTT. Protein: CASSLRQGFTEAFF.